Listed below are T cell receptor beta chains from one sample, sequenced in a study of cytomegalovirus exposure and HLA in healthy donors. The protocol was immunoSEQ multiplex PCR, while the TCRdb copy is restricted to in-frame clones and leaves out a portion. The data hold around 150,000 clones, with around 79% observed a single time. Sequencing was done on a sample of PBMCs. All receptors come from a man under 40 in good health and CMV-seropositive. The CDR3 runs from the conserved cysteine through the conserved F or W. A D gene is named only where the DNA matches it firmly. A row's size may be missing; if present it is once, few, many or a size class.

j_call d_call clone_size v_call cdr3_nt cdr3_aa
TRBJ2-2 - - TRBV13 TGTGCCAGCAGCTGGTCCTCAGGCGGGGAGCTGTTTTTT CASSWSSGGELFF
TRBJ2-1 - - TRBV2 TGTGCCAGCCGACAGGACAGTTACAATGAGCAGTTCTTC CASRQDSYNEQFF
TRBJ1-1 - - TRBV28 TGTGCCAGCAGTGCGGCCCTGATGAACACTGAAGCTTTCTTT CASSAALMNTEAFF
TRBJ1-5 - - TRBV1 TGCACCAGCAGCCACGGACAGGGCAATCAGCCCCAGCATTTT CTSSHGQGNQPQHF
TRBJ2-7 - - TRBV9 TGTGCCAGCAGCGTGGACAGCTCCTACGAGCAGTACTTC CASSVDSSYEQYF
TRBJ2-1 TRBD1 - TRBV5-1 TGCGCCAGCAGCTTGGGGGGGACAGGGGTCAATGAGCAGTTCTTC CASSLGGTGVNEQFF
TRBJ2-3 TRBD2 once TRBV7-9 TGTGCCAGCAGCTTAGATCTGGGTCTAGCGGTGACAGATACGCAGTATTTT CASSLDLGLAVTDTQYF
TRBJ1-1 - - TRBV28 TGTGCCAGCAGTACCCGACCGTACCGGGGCACTGAAGCTTTCTTT CASSTRPYRGTEAFF
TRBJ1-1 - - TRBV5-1 TGCGCCAGCAGTCAGGGGTTGGGTTCGAACACTGAAGCTTTCTTT CASSQGLGSNTEAFF
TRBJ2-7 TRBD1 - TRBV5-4 TGTGCCAGCAGCCAGCCGGGACAGGGGGCAGACGAGCAGTACTTC CASSQPGQGADEQYF
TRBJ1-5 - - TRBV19 TGTGCCAGTAGTATAGGGGGAGGGGGTGGCAATCAGCCCCAGCATTTT CASSIGGGGGNQPQHF
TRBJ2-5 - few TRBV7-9 TGTGCCAGCAGCTTAGGGGGCCGGGAGACCCAGTACTTC CASSLGGRETQYF
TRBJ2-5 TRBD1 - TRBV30 TGTGCCTGGGCTTCCCGGGACAGGGATTCATGGACGACGACCCAGTACTTC CAWASRDRDSWTTTQYF
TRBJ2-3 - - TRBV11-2 TGTGCCAGCAGCCTAGTAAGCACAGATACGCAGTATTTT CASSLVSTDTQYF
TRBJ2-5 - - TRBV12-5 TGTGCTAGTGGTTTGGCCTCCAAAATCAGGGAGACCCAGTACTTC CASGLASKIRETQYF
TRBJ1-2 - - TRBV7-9 TGTGCCAGCAGCTTATCTATAGAGTTAGGAGATGGCTACACCTTC CASSLSIELGDGYTF
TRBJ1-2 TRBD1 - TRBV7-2 TGTGCCAGCAGCTTGGGACAGGGGCGTGTTGACTATGGCTACACCTTC CASSLGQGRVDYGYTF
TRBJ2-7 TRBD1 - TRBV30 TGTGCCTGGACCCACCCCCTGGACAGGGGAAAATACGAGCAGTACTTC CAWTHPLDRGKYEQYF
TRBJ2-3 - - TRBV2 TGTGCCAGCAGGTCGGGTTATACGCAGTATTTT CASRSGYTQYF
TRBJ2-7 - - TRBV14 TGTGCCAGCAGCCTTACAGGGACCTGGGACCTCCTAACCTACGAGCAGTACTTC CASSLTGTWDLLTYEQYF
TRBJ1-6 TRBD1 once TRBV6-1 TGTGCCAGCAGGGGGGACAGCTGGGGACCCCTCCACTTT CASRGDSWGPLHF
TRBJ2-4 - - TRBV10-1 TGCGCCAGCAGTGAAGGACTCAAAAACATTCAGTACTTC CASSEGLKNIQYF
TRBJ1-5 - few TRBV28 TGTGCCAGCGGGGCCCCAGGGATTTCAGTGCAGCCCCAGCATTTT CASGAPGISVQPQHF
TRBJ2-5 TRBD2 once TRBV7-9 TGTGCCAGCAGCTTCCAAGCGGGGACGACGGAGACCCAGTACTTC CASSFQAGTTETQYF
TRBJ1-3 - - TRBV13 TGTGCCAGCAGCTCCCGTTTAAGTTCCCCGGGACTTCCTGGAAACACCATATATTTT CASSSRLSSPGLPGNTIYF
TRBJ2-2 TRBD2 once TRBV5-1 TGCGCCAGCAGCTTGGTTGGACTAGCGGGGCCGAACACCGGGGAGCTGTTTTTT CASSLVGLAGPNTGELFF
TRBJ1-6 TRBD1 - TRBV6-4 TGTGCCAGCAGCCAGGGGGCTCGTTCACCCCTCCACTTT CASSQGARSPLHF
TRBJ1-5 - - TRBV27 TGTGCCAGCAGTTTGGTCAGGGGTAATCAGCCCCAGCATTTT CASSLVRGNQPQHF
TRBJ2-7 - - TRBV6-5 TGTGCCGGCAGTTATGGCCCAACCTACGAGCAGTACTTC CAGSYGPTYEQYF
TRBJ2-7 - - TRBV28 TGTGCCAGCAGTTTAGGAACGACAGACCTGAGCTCCTACGAGCAGTACTTC CASSLGTTDLSSYEQYF
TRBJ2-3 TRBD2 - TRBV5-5 TGTGCCAGCAGCTCCGGGACTAGCGGGATCACAGATACGCAGTATTTT CASSSGTSGITDTQYF
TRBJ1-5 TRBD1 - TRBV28 TGTGCCAGCAGCAAACCGGGACAGGGTTTTCAGCCCCAGCATTTT CASSKPGQGFQPQHF
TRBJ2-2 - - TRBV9 TGTGCCAGCAGCATCACGACAGGGAACACCGGGGAGCTGTTTTTT CASSITTGNTGELFF
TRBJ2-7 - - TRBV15 TGTGCCACCAGCAGAGTCGCAGGGGAGGGCGAGCAGTACTTC CATSRVAGEGEQYF
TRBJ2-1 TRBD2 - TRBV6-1 TGTGCCAGCAGTGAATGGAGTTGGACTAGCTCCTACAATGAGCAGTTCTTC CASSEWSWTSSYNEQFF
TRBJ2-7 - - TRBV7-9 TGTGCCAGCAGCTTCATTCAGGGGAGAAGGACCTACGAGCAGTACTTC CASSFIQGRRTYEQYF
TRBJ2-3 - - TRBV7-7 TGTGCCAGCAGCCTAAAGCCTAGCGGCACAGATACGCAGTATTTT CASSLKPSGTDTQYF
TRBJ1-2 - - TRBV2 TGTGCCAGAAGCGGGGGCAGCTACTATGGCTACACCTTC CARSGGSYYGYTF
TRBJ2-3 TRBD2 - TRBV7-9 TGTGCCAGCAGCCACACCTTCCACGGGAGGGGCTTTGGCGATACGCAGTATTTT CASSHTFHGRGFGDTQYF
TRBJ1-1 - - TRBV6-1 TGTGCCAGCCGATGGACATTGAACACTGAAGCTTTCTTT CASRWTLNTEAFF
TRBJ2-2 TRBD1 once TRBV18 TGTGCCAGCTCACCTGGGACAGGAAACACCGGGGAGCTGTTTTTT CASSPGTGNTGELFF
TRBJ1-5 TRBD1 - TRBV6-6 TGTGCCAGCAGTTACTCGACAGGGTTAAGCAATCAGCCCCAGCATTTT CASSYSTGLSNQPQHF
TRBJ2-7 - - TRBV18 TGTGCCAGCTCCCCTCAGGGCCACGAGCAGTACTTC CASSPQGHEQYF
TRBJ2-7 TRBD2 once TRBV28 TGTGCCAGCAGTTTCCTGACTAGCGGGAATCACGAGCAGTACTTC CASSFLTSGNHEQYF
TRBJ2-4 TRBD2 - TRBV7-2 TGTGCCAGCAGCTTAAAAGCGGGGGCCCCCCAGGGCATTCAGTACTTC CASSLKAGAPQGIQYF
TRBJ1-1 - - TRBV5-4 TGTGCCAGCAGCTTGGAGGGGGAAGCTTTCTTT CASSLEGEAFF
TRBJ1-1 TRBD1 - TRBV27 TGTGCCAGCGCCCCTCATCGGACAGGGCTACTGAACACTGAAGCTTTCTTT CASAPHRTGLLNTEAFF
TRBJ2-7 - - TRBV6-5 TGTGCCAGCAGCATGACAGGAGCGCGGTACGAGCAGTACTTC CASSMTGARYEQYF
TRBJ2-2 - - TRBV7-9 TGTGCCAGCAGCCCAACCGGGACACTGAACACCGGGGAGCTGTTTTTT CASSPTGTLNTGELFF
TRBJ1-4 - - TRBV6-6 TGTGCCAGCAGTTCGCCCGGACAGTCAAGGGATGAAAAACTGTTTTTT CASSSPGQSRDEKLFF